These 12 T cell receptor beta chains were all obtained from the same sample, sequenced in a study of blood T cell repertoires in COVID-19. The assay was immunoSEQ multiplex PCR, and TCRdb's table has in-frame clones only and misses some. The sample contains around 140,000 clones, over 80% of which appear only once. Sequencing was carried out using peripheral blood. The receptors originated from a man aged 60 to 69 with active or convalescent COVID-19.

This chain joins TRBV5-1 and TRBJ2-7, with a weak D call TRBD1 (6 bases). Germline values: CDR1 SGHRS, CDR2 YFSETQ. Trimming removed 4 bases at V and 6 bases at J, with 14 bases between. The length of the CDR3 is 13 residues. The CDR3 DNA sequence: TGCGCCAGCAGCATCCAGGGGACGGGCGAGCAGTACTTC. As protein: CASSIQGTGEQYF. Looking up the rest from reference TRBV5-1 and TRBJ2-7 gives the full variable domain: KAGVTQTPRYLIKTRGQQVTLSCSPISGHRSVSWYQQTPGQGLQFLFEYFSETQRNKGNFPGRFSGRQFSNSRSEMNVSTLELGDSALYLCASSIQGTGEQYFGPGTRLTVT.

The rearrangement uses TRBV27 and TRBJ1-2, with D perhaps TRBD1 (6 bases). The germline V gene encodes CDR1 MNHEY and CDR2 SMNVEV (reference sequence). V shed 2 bases and J shed 3 bases, with 16 bases lying between them. This CDR3 has 16 residues. The DNA for the CDR3 is TGTGCCAGCAGTTTAAGGGCAGGGGTCGGGTACTATGGCTACACCTTC. This gives the protein CASSLRAGVGYYGYTF.

The chain recombines TRBV10-1 with TRBJ2-1; 8 nucleotides agree with TRBD2. CDR1 WNHNN and CDR2 SYGVQD come from the germline V gene (reference sequence). There are 15 residues in the CDR3. Trimming removed 3 bases from V and 0 bases from J; junction bases left unmatched: 1. CDR3 region: CASSESGSSYNEQFF. CDR3 sequence (DNA): TGCGCCAGCAGTGAAAGCGGGAGCTCCTACAATGAGCAGTTCTTC.

This CDR3 is CASSQGGYEQFF. CDR3 nucleotides: TGTGCCAGCAGCCAAGGCGGCTATGAGCAGTTCTTC. The chain has TRBV3-1 (or the pseudogene TRBV3-2) and TRBJ2-1; D is unresolved. Germline assignment: CDR1 LGHDT and CDR2 YNNKEL (reference sequence). The ends were cut back, 1 base at V and 8 bases at J, with 6 bases in the middle. CDR3 length equals 12 residues.

This chain uses TRBV12-5 with TRBJ2-1; 8 bases are shared with TRBD2. Germline V CDR1 and CDR2: LGHNT, FRNRAP. Trimming took 6 bases from V and 10 from J; bases not matched to a gene: 8. The CDR3 length is 13 residues. CDR3 sequence: CASGLGVAGEQFF. Here the CDR3 DNA reads TGTGCTAGTGGCCTGGGGGTAGCGGGAGAGCAGTTCTTC.

The chain uses TRBV19 and TRBJ2-7, with a weak D call TRBD2 (6 bases). CDR1 is LNHDA, CDR2 SQIVND, per germline (reference sequence). The CDR3 runs 14 residues. Trimming took 7 bases from V and 3 from J, leaving 16 bases between them. The CDR3 protein is CASTQTPGSYEQYF. DNA for the CDR3: TGTGCCAGTACCCAGACCCCCGGGAGCTACGAGCAGTACTTC.

This chain joins TRBV25-1 and TRBJ1-2; 7 nucleotides agree with TRBD1. The J segment lost 3 bases and the V segment lost 5 bases, leaving 3 bases of the junction unmatched. The CDR3 has 13 residues. The germline V gene encodes CDR1 MGHDK and CDR2 SYGVNS. This CDR3 reads CASSLDRDYGYTF. CDR3 DNA sequence: TGTGCCAGCAGTTTAGACAGGGACTATGGCTACACCTTC.

V gene TRBV28 combines with J gene TRBJ1-5; 8 bases fit TRBD1. Germline V gene data show CDR1 as MDHEN and CDR2 as SYDVKM. The CDR3 is 15 residues long. V dropped 2 bases and J dropped 3; count of bases not matched to a gene: 3. The CDR3 reads CASSLDRGNNQPQHF. As DNA, the CDR3 is TGTGCCAGCAGTTTAGACAGGGGAAACAATCAGCCCCAGCATTTT. Full variable domain (missing parts from reference TRBV28 and TRBJ1-5): DVKVTQSSRYLVKRTGEKVFLECVQDMDHENMFWYRQDPGLGLRLIYFSYDVKMKEKGDIPEGYSVSREKKERFSLILESASTNQTSMYLCASSLDRGNNQPQHFGDGTRLSIL.

The chain links TRBV5-6 to TRBJ2-1, with TRBD1 identical over 8 bases. Germline V gives CDR1 SGHDT, CDR2 YYEEEE. The CDR3 has 15 residues. The V and J ends lost 2 bases and 2 bases, in that order; junction bases with no gene match: 3. In nucleotides, the CDR3 is TGTGCCAGCAGCTTCCCAGGGGGCACCTACAATGAGCAGTTCTTC. This encodes CASSFPGGTYNEQFF.

J is TRBJ2-3 and V is TRBV4-1, with TRBD2 matching 9 bases. J was trimmed by 4 bases and V by 3 bases; bases with no gene match: 14. The CDR3 loop spans 18 amino acids. Per the germline V gene, CDR1 is MGHRA and CDR2 is YSYEKL. In DNA, the CDR3 is TGCGCCAGCAGCCATCAAACCGGGACTAGCCTTTCCCCAGATACGCAGTATTTT. Translation gives CASSHQTGTSLSPDTQYF.

V is TRBV19 and J is TRBJ2-3; weak D call: TRBD2 (6 bases). Germline V gives CDR1 LNHDA, CDR2 SQIVND (reference sequence). The V gene lost 6 bases and the J gene lost 3 bases, with 16 bases spanning the gap. This CDR3 region has 15 residues. In nucleotides, the CDR3 is TGTGCCAGTAGCACCTTTTTCGGGAGTACAGATACGCAGTATTTT. It codes for CASSTFFGSTDTQYF. The variable domain in full, completed from reference TRBV19 and TRBJ2-3, reads DGGITQSPKYLFRKEGQNVTLSCEQNLNHDAMYWYRQDPGQGLRLIYYSQIVNDFQKGDIAEGYSVSREKKESFPLTVTSAQKNPTAFYLCASSTFFGSTDTQYFGPGTRLTVL.

The gene calls are TRBV5-6 and TRBJ2-7; 8 bases fit TRBD1. After removal of 4 bases from V and 3 bases from J, the junction contained 9 bases not matched to a gene. In germline, CDR1 is SGHDT, CDR2 YYEEEE. CDR3 length: 15 residues. CDR3 DNA sequence: TGTGCCAGCAGCCACCGACAGGGGATAGGCTACGAGCAGTACTTC. Protein: CASSHRQGIGYEQYF.